This T cell receptor beta chain came from a study of follicular helper T cells after annual influenza vaccination. Study outcomes and limitations: Successive annual vaccinations recalled a recurrent oligoclonal ICOS+CD38+ cTfh response with influenza-specific clonotypes.

To note about this clone: Its specificity is not known.

This table comes from immunoSEQ multiplex PCR, and its TCRdb copy is limited to in-frame clones, with some not included. Of nearly 9,000 clones listed, about 80% were seen once; the top ten hold about 3.4%. V lost 6 bases and J lost 6, with 10 bases in between. CDR1 and CDR2 (germline): DFQATT, SNEGSKA (reference sequence). The CDR3 covers 11 residues. Time point reported: 2014-2015 season, pre-vaccination. The starting material was CXCR5+ CD38- circulating T follicular helper cells from blood, obtained on the day of influenza vaccination. The subset was: circulating Tfh, non-naive CD4+CXCR5+PD-1+ (ICOS+CD38+ or ICOS-CD38-). The chain carries TRBV20-1 and TRBJ2-3; tentatively, D is TRBD1 (6 bases). This clonotype originated in an adult who received the influenza vaccine. The CDR3 loop reads CSAQGRDTQYF. DNA for the CDR3: TGCAGTGCACAGGGTCGGGATACGCAGTATTTT.